This T cell receptor (beta chain) was captured in a study of OX40 agonist ivuxolimab in advanced cancers. Data came from immunoSEQ multiplex PCR; TCRdb stores just in-frame clones and leaves some out. The sample consists of tens of thousands of clones, approximately 90% of them appearing once. CDR3 length: 14 amino acids. Per the germline V gene, CDR1 is MDHEN and CDR2 is SYDVKM. J lost 3 bases, V lost 6 bases, and 7 bases had no gene match. This TCR came from an adult with an advanced solid tumor such as melanoma, head and neck, liver or kidney cancer. V usage is TRBV28 and J usage is TRBJ2-7; 8 nucleotides match TRBD1. The sequencing here drew on CD4+ or CD8+ T cells sorted from blood, taken in a trial of the OX40 agonist ivuxolimab. CDR3 protein: CASRPGQGDYEQYF. The CDR3 bases are TGTGCCAGCAGGCCCGGACAGGGAGACTACGAGCAGTACTTC. Based on the CDR3 plus reference TRBV28 and TRBJ2-7, the full variable domain is DVKVTQSSRYLVKRTGEKVFLECVQDMDHENMFWYRQDPGLGLRLIYFSYDVKMKEKGDIPEGYSVSREKKERFSLILESASTNQTSMYLCASRPGQGDYEQYFGPGTRLTVT.